This T cell receptor beta chain was captured in a study of cytomegalovirus exposure and HLA in healthy donors. The ends were cut back, 0 bases at V and 2 bases at J, with 12 bases in the middle. The CDR3 spans 15 residues. Germline lookup yields CDR1 SGDLS and CDR2 YYNGEE. The PCR ran on 60 Vbeta and 13 Jbeta primers. The method was immunoSEQ multiplex PCR; TCRdb's version includes in-frame clones alone and lacks a portion of them. Across 120,000 to 150,000 clones, the top ten clones capture around 1.5% of the sample. The chain has TRBV9 and TRBJ2-7; D is uncertain. Sequences were obtained from PBMCs. This receptor was obtained from a woman in her forties or fifties in good health and CMV-seronegative. The CDR3 loop is CASSVGSSITYEQYF. The DNA for the CDR3 is TGTGCCAGCAGCGTAGGAAGTAGCATCACCTACGAGCAGTACTTC.